This TCR beta chain was documented in a study of cytomegalovirus exposure and HLA in healthy donors. Study-level points and caveats: Researchers counted over 150 TCR beta chains as cytomegalovirus-associated.

Among the approximately 110 subjects of the validation cohort, separate from the 666-subject first cohort, were the donors. Here immunoSEQ multiplex PCR was the method, and the copy in TCRdb shows in-frame clones only, minus some. The table lists about 71,000 clones, 94% of them singletons, with approximately 0.93% in the top ten. Germline V gene data show CDR1 as LNHNV and CDR2 as YYDKDF (reference sequence). The CDR3 has 15 amino acids. The V and J ends lost 0 bases and 4 bases respectively, with 12 bases between them. This clone is a singleton in its sample. Its matching antigen is unknown. The chain carries TRBV15 and TRBJ1-1; D ambiguous. The TCR originated in a woman in her late teens or twenties in good health and CMV-seronegative. Sequences were obtained from PBMCs. This CDR3 is CATSRDVEGGTEAFF. CDR3 nucleotides: TGTGCCACCAGCAGAGATGTGGAGGGTGGCACTGAAGCTTTCTTT.